The entry below describes one T cell receptor beta chain. Its antigen is undetermined. The data derive from a study of CD8+ T cells in alopecia areata. Study at large: Tofacitinib administration to treated patients was oral, at 5 to 10 mg twice daily. Study results and limitations: The presence of one nonresponder keeps the tie between baseline CD8+ expansion and response uncertain. Sequencing of scalp samples also captures resident alphabeta T cells of normal skin.

Sequencing templates came from extracted RNA that was reverse transcribed into cDNA. The assay was immunoSEQ multiplex PCR, and TCRdb's table has in-frame clones only and misses some. The table includes about 210,000 clones, roughly 40% detected once. The germline gives CDR1 MNHEY, CDR2 SVGAGI. This CDR3 has 11 residues. V shed 10 bases and J shed 6 bases, with 10 bases lying between them. As for treatment: oral pan-JAK inhibitor, 5-10 mg twice daily. This material consisted of CD4+ T cells sorted from blood, taken between weeks 36 and 40, from a patient treated with tofacitinib. The clonotype was recovered from a human donor with alopecia areata. This sequence joins TRBV6-5 and TRBJ2-1; a possible D gene is TRBD1 (5 bases). The CDR3 nucleotides are TGTGCCACAGAAGGGGCCAATGAGCAGTTCTTC. Translation: CATEGANEQFF.